This T cell receptor (beta chain) stems from a study of T-cell memory formation after mild COVID-19. In the study overall: Largely, the TCR clusters proved donor specific. Notes on the study in general: The CD4+ clones that contracted clustered mainly within CM and EM, and the CD8+ clones concentrated in EMRA. Several responding clones turned up in pre-infection memory, indicating that cross-reactive memory may have taken part.

TCRdb recomputed calls from the 5' RACE reads with MiXCR, one row per CDR3 protein. The table lists tens of thousands of distinct CDR3 sequences, 13% of them singletons, with 25% to 35% in the top ten. As concerns this clonotype: Antigen: not known.

With 3 bases removed from V and 6 bases from J, the gap between germline ends came to 17 bases. This CDR3 has 16 amino acids. From germline, CDR1 is KGHDR and CDR2 SFDVKD. This clonotype was obtained from an adult woman who had mild COVID-19 (a few samples of this study predate the infection). Cell type and time point are not known. V usage is TRBV24-1 and J usage is TRBJ1-5; no firm D call. The sample comprised PBMCs or a T cell subset sorted from them (not recorded which). The CDR3 coding sequence is TGTGCCACCAGTGATCTCCGGGCCACGGTGGGTCAGCCCCAGCATTTT. This sequence encodes CATSDLRATVGQPQHF.